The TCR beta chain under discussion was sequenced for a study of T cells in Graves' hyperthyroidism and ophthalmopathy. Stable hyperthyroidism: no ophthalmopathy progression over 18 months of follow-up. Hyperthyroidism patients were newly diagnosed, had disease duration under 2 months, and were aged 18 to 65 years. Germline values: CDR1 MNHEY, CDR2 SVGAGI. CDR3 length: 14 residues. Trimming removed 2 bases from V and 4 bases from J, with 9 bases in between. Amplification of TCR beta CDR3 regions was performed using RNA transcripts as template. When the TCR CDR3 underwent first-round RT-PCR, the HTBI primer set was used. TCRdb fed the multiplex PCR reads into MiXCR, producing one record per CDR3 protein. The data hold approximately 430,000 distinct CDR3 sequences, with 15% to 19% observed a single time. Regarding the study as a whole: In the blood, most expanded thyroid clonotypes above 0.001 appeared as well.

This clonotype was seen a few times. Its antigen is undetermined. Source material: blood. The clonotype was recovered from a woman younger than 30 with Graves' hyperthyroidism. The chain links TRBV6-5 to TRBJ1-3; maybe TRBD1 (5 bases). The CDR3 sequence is CASSYGGAGNTIYF. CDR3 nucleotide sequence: TGTGCCAGCAGTTACGGGGGTGCAGGAAACACCATATATTTT.